These 11 T cell receptor beta chains share one sample of origin, sequenced in a study of cytomegalovirus exposure and HLA in healthy donors. PCR amplification relied on 60 Vbeta primers (plus 13 Jbeta primers). Libraries were prepared by immunoSEQ multiplex PCR; TCRdb keeps only in-frame clonotypes and omits some of them. The data contain more than 60,000 clones, about 80% of them seen just once; the ten biggest clones take up more than 2.5%. The sample was PBMCs. The receptors derive from a man younger than 35 in good health and CMV-seronegative.

This chain connects TRBV7-2 to TRBJ1-1, with 7 bases that match TRBD1. Germline V gene sequence: CDR1 SGHTA, CDR2 FQGNSA. The CDR3 has 15 residues. The J segment lost 3 bases and the V segment lost 1 base, leaving 5 bases of the junction unmatched. The CDR3 sequence: CASSLVGQGDTEAFF. CDR3 coding DNA: TGTGCCAGCAGCTTAGTAGGGCAGGGGGACACTGAAGCTTTCTTT.

The chain joins TRBV19 to TRBJ2-3; TRBD1 agrees at 9 bases. The CDR3 spans 15 residues. Germline V gives CDR1 LNHDA, CDR2 SQIVND (reference sequence). J gave up 0 bases and V 6 bases, and 4 bases lay outside the gene matches. The CDR3 nucleotides read TGTGCCAGTAGCGAGACAGGGGGTAGCACAGATACGCAGTATTTT. Protein sequence: CASSETGGSTDTQYF. The whole variable domain, filled in from reference TRBV19 and TRBJ2-3, reads DGGITQSPKYLFRKEGQNVTLSCEQNLNHDAMYWYRQDPGQGLRLIYYSQIVNDFQKGDIAEGYSVSREKKESFPLTVTSAQKNPTAFYLCASSETGGSTDTQYFGPGTRLTVL.

J is TRBJ1-1 and V is TRBV27, with D possibly TRBD1 on 5 matching bases. This CDR3 comprises 15 residues. Germline-derived CDR1 and CDR2 are MNHEY and SMNVEV (reference sequence). The V gene lost 6 bases and the J gene lost 3 bases, with 17 bases spanning the gap. The CDR3 sequence is CASRPIRREHTEAFF. Here the CDR3 DNA reads TGTGCCAGCAGGCCGATCCGCAGGGAACACACTGAAGCTTTCTTT.

The chain employs TRBV19 and TRBJ1-5; D is perhaps TRBD1 (6 bases). The germline V and J ends were trimmed by 7 bases and 1 base, with 23 bases remaining between them. This CDR3 is 18 amino acids long. The germline gives CDR1 LNHDA, CDR2 SQIVND (reference sequence). The CDR3, as DNA: TGTGCCAGTACCCCGGGGGCGGGGAGGGGTTGGAGCAATCAGCCCCAGCATTTT. This gives the protein CASTPGAGRGWSNQPQHF.

J is TRBJ2-7 and V is TRBV6-6; the match to TRBD2 covers 9 bases. The germline V gene encodes CDR1 MNHNY and CDR2 SVGAGI (reference sequence). This CDR3 spans 15 amino acids. J lost 2 bases, V lost 4 bases, and 6 bases had no gene match. This CDR3 is CASSSQRGATYEQYF. CDR3 DNA sequence: TGTGCCAGCAGTTCCCAGCGGGGGGCGACCTACGAGCAGTACTTC.

This chain uses TRBV6-1 with TRBJ2-7; no clear D gene. Germline V gene data show CDR1 as MNHNS and CDR2 as SASEGT. Trimming took off 1 base at V and 3 bases at J, with 4 bases between the two ends. CDR3 length: 12 amino acids. CDR3 sequence: CASSEGYYEQYF. The CDR3 DNA reads as TGTGCCAGCAGTGAAGGCTACTACGAGCAGTACTTC.

The CDR3 nucleotides are TGCACCAGCAGCCAAATATGCGGGGGGGCAGAGACCCAGTACTTC. Translated: CTSSQICGGAETQYF. The V call is TRBV1, the J call TRBJ2-5; TRBD2 is the table's D call, not checked against the DNA. TRBV1 is a known pseudogene. CDR3 length: 15 amino acids.

Only one count was recorded for this clone. The chain links TRBV21-1 to TRBJ2-2; TRBD1, as called in the table, went unchecked against the DNA. TRBV21-1 is flagged as a pseudogene. The CDR3 consists of 14 residues. Here the CDR3 reads CASSKIHITGELFF. CDR3 in DNA: TGTGCCAGCAGCAAAATACATATCACCGGGGAGCTGTTTTTT.

The gene calls are TRBV18 and TRBJ2-7; tentative D call: TRBD2 (5 bases). The CDR3 contains 11 residues. Germline V gene lookup returns CDR1 KGHSH and CDR2 LQKENI. Trimming left V 3 bases short and J 6 bases short, with 6 bases between. The CDR3 DNA is TGTGCCAGCTCACCGAGCGGCGAGCAGTACTTC. It codes for CASSPSGEQYF.

V and J are TRBV5-1 and TRBJ2-5, with 7 bases that match TRBD1. This CDR3 has 14 residues. CDR1 is SGHRS, CDR2 YFSETQ, per germline. The junction had 6 bases not matched to a gene; V was cut back by 2 bases and J by 5 bases. The CDR3 DNA follows: TGCGCCAGCAGCTTAAATACAGGGGTGGAGACCCAGTACTTC. Its translation is CASSLNTGVETQYF.

This chain uses TRBV28 with TRBJ1-2; no firm D call. This CDR3 has 15 amino acids. Trimming removed 7 bases at V and 3 bases at J, with 18 bases between. Germline-derived CDR1 and CDR2 are MDHEN and SYDVKM. The CDR3 loop reads CASTYGDRPYYGYTF. The CDR3 DNA reads TGTGCCAGCACGTACGGAGATCGTCCCTACTATGGCTACACCTTC.